This TCR beta chain is drawn from a study of blood T cell repertoires in COVID-19. Study-wide context: Whether acute or convalescent, the COVID-19 samples came from the United States, Italy and Spain. PBMCs, B-cell-depleted T cells, or T cells were the source of the cDNA or gDNA that made up the material.

Original handling: Scientists estimated how many nucleated cells there were by amplifying reference gene primers. The assay was immunoSEQ multiplex PCR, and TCRdb's table has in-frame clones only and misses some. For V, J and clone size, that table is used; D and trimming come from the DNA. The sample holds over 150,000 clones, 85% seen once. V trimming: 5 bases; J trimming: 8 bases; junction bases outside the gene matches: 7. Germline values: CDR1 LGHNT, CDR2 FRNRAP. CDR3 length equals 15 residues. The clonotype was recovered from a man aged 35 to 55 with acute or convalescent COVID-19. The specimen sequenced was peripheral blood. J is TRBJ1-4 and V is TRBV12-5; TRBD1 matches at 11 bases. In DNA, the CDR3 is TGTGCTAGTGGTGCACCGGGACAGGGGGAGGAAAAACTGTTTTTT. The encoded protein is CASGAPGQGEEKLFF.